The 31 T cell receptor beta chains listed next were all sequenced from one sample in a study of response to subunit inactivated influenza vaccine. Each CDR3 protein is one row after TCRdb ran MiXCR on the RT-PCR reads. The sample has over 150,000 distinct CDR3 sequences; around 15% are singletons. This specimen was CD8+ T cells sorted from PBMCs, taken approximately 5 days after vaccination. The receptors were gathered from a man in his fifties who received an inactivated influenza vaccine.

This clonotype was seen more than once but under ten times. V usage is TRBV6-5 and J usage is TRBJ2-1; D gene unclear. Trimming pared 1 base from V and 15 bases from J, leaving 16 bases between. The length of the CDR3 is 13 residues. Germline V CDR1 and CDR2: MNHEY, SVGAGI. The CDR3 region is CASSYFPTGEWFF. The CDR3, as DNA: TGTGCCAGCAGTTACTTCCCGACCGGAGAGTGGTTCTTC.

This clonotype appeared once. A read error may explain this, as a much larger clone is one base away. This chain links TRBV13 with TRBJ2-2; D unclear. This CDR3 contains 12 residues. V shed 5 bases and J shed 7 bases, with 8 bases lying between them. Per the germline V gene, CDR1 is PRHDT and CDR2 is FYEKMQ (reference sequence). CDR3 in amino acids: CASSAHHGELFF. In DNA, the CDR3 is TGTGCCAGCAGCGCCCACCACGGGGAGCTGTTTTTT.

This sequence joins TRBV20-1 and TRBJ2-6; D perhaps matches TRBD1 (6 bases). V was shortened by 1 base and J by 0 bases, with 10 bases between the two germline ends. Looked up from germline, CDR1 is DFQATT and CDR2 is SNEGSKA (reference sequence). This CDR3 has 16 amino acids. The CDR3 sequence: CSARGPTGSGANVLTF. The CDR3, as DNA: TGCAGTGCTAGAGGCCCGACAGGCTCTGGGGCCAACGTCCTGACTTTC.

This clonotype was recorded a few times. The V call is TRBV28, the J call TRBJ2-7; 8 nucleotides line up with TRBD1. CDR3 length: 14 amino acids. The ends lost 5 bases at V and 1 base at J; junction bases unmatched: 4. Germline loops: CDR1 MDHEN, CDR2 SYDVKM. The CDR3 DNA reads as TGTGCCAGCAGTGACAGGGGTGAATCCTACGAGCAGTACTTC. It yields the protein CASSDRGESYEQYF. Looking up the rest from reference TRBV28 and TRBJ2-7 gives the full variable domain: DVKVTQSSRYLVKRTGEKVFLECVQDMDHENMFWYRQDPGLGLRLIYFSYDVKMKEKGDIPEGYSVSREKKERFSLILESASTNQTSMYLCASSDRGESYEQYFGPGTRLTVT.

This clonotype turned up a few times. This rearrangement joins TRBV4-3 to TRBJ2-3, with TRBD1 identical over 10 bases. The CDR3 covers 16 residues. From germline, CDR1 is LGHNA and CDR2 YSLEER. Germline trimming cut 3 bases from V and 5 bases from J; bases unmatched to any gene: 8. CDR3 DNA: TGCGCCAGCAGCCATACGACAGGGGGCGCGATAGATACGCAGTATTTT. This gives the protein CASSHTTGGAIDTQYF.

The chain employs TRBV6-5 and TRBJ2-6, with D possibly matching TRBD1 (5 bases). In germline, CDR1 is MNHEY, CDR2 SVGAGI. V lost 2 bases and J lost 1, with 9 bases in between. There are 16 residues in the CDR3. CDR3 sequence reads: CASSYGRASGANVLTF. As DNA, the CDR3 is TGTGCCAGCAGTTACGGCAGGGCTTCTGGGGCCAACGTCCTGACTTTC.

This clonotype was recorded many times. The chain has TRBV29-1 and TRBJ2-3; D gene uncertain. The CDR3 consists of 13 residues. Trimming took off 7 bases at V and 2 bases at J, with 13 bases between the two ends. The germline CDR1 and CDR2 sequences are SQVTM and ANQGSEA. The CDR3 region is CSAIRLLTDTQYF. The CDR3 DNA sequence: TGCAGCGCCATTAGACTTCTCACAGATACGCAGTATTTT.

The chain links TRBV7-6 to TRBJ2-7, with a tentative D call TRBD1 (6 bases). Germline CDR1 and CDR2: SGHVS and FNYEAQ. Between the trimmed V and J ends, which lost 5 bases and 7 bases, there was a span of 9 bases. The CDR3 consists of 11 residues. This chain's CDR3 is CASSQGQEQYF. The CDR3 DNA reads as TGTGCCAGCAGCCAAGGACAGGAGCAGTACTTC.

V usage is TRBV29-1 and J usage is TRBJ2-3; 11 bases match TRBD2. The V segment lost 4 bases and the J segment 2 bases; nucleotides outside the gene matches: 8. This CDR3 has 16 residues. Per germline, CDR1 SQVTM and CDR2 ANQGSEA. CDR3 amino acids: CSVAGLADLLTDTQYF. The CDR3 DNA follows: TGCAGCGTTGCGGGACTAGCGGACCTACTCACAGATACGCAGTATTTT.

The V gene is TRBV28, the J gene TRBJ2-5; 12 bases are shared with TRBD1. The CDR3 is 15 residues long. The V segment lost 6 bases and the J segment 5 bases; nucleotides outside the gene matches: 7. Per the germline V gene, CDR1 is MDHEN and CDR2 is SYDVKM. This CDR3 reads CASSRDRGRSETQYF. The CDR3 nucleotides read TGTGCCAGCAGCCGGGACAGGGGGCGCTCTGAGACCCAGTACTTC. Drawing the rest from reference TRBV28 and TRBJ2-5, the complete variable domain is DVKVTQSSRYLVKRTGEKVFLECVQDMDHENMFWYRQDPGLGLRLIYFSYDVKMKEKGDIPEGYSVSREKKERFSLILESASTNQTSMYLCASSRDRGRSETQYFGPGTRLLVL.

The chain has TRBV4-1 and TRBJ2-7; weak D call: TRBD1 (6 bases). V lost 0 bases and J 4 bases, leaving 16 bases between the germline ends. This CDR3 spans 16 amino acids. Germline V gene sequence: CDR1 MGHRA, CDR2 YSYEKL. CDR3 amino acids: CASSQDPTGKAYEQYF. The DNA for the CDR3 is TGCGCCAGCAGCCAAGATCCGACAGGAAAGGCGTACGAGCAGTACTTC.

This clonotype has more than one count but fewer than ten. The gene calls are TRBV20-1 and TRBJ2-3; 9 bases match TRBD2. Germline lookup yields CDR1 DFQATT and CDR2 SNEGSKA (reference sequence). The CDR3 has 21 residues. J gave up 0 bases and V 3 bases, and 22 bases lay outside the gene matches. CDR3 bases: TGCAGTGCTAGTCCCGGGACTAGCCCCTGGGAGATCCCCTTTAGCACAGATACGCAGTATTTT. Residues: CSASPGTSPWEIPFSTDTQYF.

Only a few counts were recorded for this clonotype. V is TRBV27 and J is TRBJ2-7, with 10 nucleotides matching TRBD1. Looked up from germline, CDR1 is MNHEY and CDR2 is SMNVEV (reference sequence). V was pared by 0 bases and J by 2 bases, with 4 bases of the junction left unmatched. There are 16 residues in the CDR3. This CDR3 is CASSLSSGQGAYEQYF. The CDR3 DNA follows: TGTGCCAGCAGTTTATCGTCAGGACAGGGGGCCTACGAGCAGTACTTC.

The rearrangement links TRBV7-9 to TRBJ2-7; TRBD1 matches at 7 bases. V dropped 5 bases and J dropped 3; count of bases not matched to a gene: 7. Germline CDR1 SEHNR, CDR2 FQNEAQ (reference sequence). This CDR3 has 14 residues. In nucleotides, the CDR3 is TGTGCCAGCAGCGGGACAGCGTTTAGCTACGAGCAGTACTTC. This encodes CASSGTAFSYEQYF.

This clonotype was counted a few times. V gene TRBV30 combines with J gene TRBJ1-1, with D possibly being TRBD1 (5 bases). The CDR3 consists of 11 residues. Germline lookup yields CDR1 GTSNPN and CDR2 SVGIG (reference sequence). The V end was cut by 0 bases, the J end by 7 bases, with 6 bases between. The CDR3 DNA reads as TGTGCCTGGAGTGTAGGGGTTGAAGCTTTCTTT. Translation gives CAWSVGVEAFF.

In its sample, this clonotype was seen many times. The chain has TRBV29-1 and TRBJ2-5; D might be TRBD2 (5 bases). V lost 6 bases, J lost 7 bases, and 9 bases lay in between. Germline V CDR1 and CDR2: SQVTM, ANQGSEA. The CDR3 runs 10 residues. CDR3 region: CSVGAGTQYF. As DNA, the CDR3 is TGCAGCGTGGGCGCGGGGACCCAGTACTTC.

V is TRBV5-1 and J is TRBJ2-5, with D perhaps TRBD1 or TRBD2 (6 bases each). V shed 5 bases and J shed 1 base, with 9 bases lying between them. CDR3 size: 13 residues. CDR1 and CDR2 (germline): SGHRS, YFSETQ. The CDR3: CASRGGLQETQYF. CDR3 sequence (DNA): TGCGCCAGCAGAGGGGGACTCCAAGAGACCCAGTACTTC.

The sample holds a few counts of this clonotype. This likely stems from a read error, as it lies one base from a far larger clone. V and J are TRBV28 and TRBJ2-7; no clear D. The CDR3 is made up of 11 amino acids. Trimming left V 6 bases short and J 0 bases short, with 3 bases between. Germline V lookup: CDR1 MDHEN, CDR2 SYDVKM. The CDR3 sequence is CASRLSYEQYF. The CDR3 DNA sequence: TGTGCCAGCAGGCTCTCCTACGAGCAGTACTTC. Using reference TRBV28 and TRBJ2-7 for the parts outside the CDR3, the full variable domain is DVKVTQSSRYLVKRTGEKVFLECVQDMDHENMFWYRQDPGLGLRLIYFSYDVKMKEKGDIPEGYSVSREKKERFSLILESASTNQTSMYLCASRLSYEQYFGPGTRLTVT.

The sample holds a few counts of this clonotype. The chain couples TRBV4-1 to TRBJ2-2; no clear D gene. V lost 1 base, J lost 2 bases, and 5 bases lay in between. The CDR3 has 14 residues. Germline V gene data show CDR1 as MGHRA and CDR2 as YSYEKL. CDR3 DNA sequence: TGCGCCAGCAGCCAAGGGGCCAACACCGGGGAGCTGTTTTTT. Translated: CASSQGANTGELFF.

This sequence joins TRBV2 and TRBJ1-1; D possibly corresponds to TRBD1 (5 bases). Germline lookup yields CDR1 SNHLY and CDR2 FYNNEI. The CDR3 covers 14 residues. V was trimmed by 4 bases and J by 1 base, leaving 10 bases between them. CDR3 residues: CASSGGAKNTEAFF. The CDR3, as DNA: TGTGCCAGCAGTGGAGGGGCGAAGAACACTGAAGCTTTCTTT.

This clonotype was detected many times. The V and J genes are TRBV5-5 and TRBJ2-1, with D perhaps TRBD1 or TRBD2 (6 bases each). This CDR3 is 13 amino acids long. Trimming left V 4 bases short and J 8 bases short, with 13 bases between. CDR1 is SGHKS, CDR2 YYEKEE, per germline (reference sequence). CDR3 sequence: CASSAGGTHEQFF. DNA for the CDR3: TGTGCCAGCAGCGCTGGGGGGACACATGAGCAGTTCTTC.

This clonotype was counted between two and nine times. The CDR3 sequence: CASSENTPSGGGDTGELFF. DNA for the CDR3: TGTGCCAGCAGTGAAAATACTCCCTCCGGGGGAGGGGACACCGGGGAGCTGTTTTTT. J is TRBJ2-2 and V is TRBV6-1, with TRBD2 identical over 7 bases. CDR1 MNHNS and CDR2 SASEGT come from the germline V gene. The trim removed 2 bases at V and 3 bases at J, leaving 15 bases unmatched. The CDR3 covers 19 residues.

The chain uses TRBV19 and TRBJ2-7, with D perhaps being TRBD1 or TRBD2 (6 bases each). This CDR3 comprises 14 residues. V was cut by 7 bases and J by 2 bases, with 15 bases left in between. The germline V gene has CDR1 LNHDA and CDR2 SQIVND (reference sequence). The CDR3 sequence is CASTPGAGTYEQYF. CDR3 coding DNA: TGTGCCAGTACCCCGGGGGCGGGGACCTACGAGCAGTACTTC.

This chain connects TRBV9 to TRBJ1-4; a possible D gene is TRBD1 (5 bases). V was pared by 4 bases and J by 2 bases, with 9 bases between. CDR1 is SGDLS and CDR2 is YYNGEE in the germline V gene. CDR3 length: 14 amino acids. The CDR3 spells CASSQGRTNEKLFF. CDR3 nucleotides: TGTGCCAGCAGCCAGGGTCGGACTAATGAAAAACTGTTTTTT.

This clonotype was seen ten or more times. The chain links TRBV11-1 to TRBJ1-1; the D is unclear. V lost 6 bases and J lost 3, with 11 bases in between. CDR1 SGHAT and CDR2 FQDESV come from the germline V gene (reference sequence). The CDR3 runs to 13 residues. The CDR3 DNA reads TGTGCCAGCAGTTTGGGCGGGGACACTGAAGCTTTCTTT. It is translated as CASSLGGDTEAFF.

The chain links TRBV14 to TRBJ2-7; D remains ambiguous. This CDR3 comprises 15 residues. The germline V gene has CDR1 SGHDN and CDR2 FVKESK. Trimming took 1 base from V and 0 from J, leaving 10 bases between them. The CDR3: CASSQGAGSSYEQYF. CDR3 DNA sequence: TGTGCCAGCAGCCAAGGGGCTGGAAGCTCCTACGAGCAGTACTTC.

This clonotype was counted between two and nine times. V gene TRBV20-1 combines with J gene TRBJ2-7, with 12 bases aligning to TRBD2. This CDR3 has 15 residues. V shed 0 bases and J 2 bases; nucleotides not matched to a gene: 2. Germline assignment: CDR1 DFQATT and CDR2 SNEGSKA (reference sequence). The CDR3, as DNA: TGCAGTGCTAGAGACCCTAGCGGGAGGGCCTACGAGCAGTACTTC. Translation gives CSARDPSGRAYEQYF.

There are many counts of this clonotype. The CDR3 DNA is TGTGCCAGCAGTTATAAGACAGGGCACTACACCTTC. It encodes CASSYKTGHYTF. This chain uses TRBV6-5 with TRBJ1-2; 7 bases align to TRBD1. V shed 3 bases, J shed 10 bases, and the junction held 5 bases outside the gene matches. The CDR3 totals 12 residues. Germline CDR1 reads MNHEY; CDR2 reads SVGAGI.

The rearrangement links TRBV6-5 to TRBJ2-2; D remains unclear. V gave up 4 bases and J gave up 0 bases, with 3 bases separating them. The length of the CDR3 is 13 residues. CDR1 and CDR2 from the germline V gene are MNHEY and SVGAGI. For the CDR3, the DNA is TGTGCCAGCAGTTGGACGAACACCGGGGAGCTGTTTTTT. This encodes CASSWTNTGELFF.

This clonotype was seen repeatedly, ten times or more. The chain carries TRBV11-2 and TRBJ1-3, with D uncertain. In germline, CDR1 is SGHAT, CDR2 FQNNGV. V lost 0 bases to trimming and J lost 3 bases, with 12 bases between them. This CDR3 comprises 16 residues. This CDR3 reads CASSLDTSPLGNTIYF. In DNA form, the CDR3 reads TGTGCCAGCAGCTTAGATACCAGCCCCCTTGGAAACACCATATATTTT.

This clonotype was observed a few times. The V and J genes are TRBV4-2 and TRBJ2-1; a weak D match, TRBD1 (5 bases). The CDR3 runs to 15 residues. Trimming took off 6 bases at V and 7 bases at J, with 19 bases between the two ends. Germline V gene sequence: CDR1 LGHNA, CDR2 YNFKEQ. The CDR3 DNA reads TGTGCCAGCAGGACGACAGACCTTACGGGTAATGAGCAGTTCTTC. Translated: CASRTTDLTGNEQFF.